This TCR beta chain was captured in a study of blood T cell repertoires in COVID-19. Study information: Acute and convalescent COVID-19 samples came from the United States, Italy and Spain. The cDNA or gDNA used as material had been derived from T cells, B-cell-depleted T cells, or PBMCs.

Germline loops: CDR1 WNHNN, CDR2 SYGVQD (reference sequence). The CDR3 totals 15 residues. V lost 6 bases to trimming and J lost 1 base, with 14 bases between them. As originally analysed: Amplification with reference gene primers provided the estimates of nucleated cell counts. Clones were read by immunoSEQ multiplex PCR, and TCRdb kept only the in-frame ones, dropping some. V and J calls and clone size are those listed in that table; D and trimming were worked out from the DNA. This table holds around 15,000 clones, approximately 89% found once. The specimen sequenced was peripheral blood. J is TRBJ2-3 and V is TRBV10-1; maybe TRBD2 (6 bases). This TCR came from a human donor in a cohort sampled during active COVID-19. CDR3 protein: CASSKGGIGTDTQYF. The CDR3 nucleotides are TGCGCCAGCAGCAAGGGCGGGATCGGCACAGATACGCAGTATTTT.